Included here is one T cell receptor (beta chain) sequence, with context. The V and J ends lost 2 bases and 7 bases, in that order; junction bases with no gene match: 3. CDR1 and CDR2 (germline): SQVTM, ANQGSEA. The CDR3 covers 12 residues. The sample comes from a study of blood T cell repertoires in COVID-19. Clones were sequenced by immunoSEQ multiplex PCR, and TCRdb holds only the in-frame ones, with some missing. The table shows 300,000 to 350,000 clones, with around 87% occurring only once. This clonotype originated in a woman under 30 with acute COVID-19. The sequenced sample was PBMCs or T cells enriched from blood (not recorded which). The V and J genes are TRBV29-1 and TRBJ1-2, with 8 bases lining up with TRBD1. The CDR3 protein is CSVETGGSGYTF. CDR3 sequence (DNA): TGCAGCGTTGAAACAGGGGGGTCTGGCTACACCTTC.